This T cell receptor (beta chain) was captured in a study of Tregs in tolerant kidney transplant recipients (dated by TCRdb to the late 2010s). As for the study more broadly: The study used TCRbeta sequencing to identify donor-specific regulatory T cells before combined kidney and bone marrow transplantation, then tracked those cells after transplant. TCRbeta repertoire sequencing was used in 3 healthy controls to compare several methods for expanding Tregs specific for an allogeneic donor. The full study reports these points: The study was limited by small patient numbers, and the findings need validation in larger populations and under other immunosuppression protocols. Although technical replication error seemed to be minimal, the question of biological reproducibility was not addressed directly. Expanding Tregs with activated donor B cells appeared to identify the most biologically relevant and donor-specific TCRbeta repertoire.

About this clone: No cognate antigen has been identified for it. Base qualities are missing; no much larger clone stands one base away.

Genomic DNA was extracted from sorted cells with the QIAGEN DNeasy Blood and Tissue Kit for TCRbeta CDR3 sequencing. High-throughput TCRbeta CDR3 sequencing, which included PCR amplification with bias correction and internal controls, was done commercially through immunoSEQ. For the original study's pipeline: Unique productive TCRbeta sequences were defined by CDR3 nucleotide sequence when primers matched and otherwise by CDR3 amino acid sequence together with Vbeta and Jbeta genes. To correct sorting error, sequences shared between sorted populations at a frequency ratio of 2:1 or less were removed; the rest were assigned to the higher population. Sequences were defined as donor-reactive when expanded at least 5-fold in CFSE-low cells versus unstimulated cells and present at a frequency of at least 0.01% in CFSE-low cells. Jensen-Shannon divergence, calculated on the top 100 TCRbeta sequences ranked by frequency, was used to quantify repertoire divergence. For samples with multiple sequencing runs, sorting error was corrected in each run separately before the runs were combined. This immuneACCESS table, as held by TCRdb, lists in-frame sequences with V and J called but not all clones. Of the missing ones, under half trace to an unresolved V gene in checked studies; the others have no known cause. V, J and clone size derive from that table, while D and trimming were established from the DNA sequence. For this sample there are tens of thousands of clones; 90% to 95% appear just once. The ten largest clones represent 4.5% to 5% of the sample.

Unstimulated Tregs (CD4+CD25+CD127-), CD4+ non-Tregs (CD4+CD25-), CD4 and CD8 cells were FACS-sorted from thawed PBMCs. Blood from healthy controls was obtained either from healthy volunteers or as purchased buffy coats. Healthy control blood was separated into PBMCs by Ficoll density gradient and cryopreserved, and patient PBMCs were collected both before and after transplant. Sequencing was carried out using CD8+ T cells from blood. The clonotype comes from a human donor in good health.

For the CDR3, the sequence is CASSLPRDRPTYEQYF. The DNA reads as follows: TGTGCCAGCAGCTTACCCCGGGACAGGCCAACCTACGAGCAGTACTTC. The sequence links TRBV7-8 to TRBJ2-7, with 8 junctional bases fitting TRBD1. The germline V gene encodes CDR1 SGHVS and CDR2 FQNEAQ. The CDR3 runs 16 amino acids, cysteine and phenylalanine included. Left in the record is the CDR3 DNA by itself, 48 bases read in frame from the first base. V is pruned by 2 bases and J by 2 bases, leaving 8 bases of the junction without a gene match.